This T cell receptor beta chain was recorded in a study of blood T cells in healthy people across ages. Study as a whole: Using template switching, researchers captured about one barcoded beta molecule for each two T cells.

Through a sample-barcoded 5' primer and a J-beta primer mix, a second PCR was run for roughly 6 to 12 cycles. Every sample gave at least 2.5 million paired-end reads containing CDR3. TCRdb used MiXCR to reprocess the 5' RACE reads, holding one entry per CDR3 protein. The sample lists more than 900,000 distinct CDR3 sequences, just under 30% occurring once. This clonotype showed up many times. Between the trimmed V and J ends, which lost 4 bases and 3 bases, there was a span of 10 bases. The CDR3 consists of 14 residues. Germline CDR1 MDHEN, CDR2 SYDVKM. The same sample was also used in a study of T cells of mothers and their children. This second report adds: A few healthy Caucasian mothers and their six children were the donors.

Sequenced input: blood. The rearrangement uses TRBV28 and TRBJ2-4; D is perhaps TRBD2 (6 bases). This clonotype was obtained from a woman between 40 and 55 years old in good health. The CDR3 sequence is CASSSARGKNIQYF. In nucleotides, the CDR3 is TGTGCCAGCAGTTCGGCGCGGGGCAAAAACATTCAGTACTTC.